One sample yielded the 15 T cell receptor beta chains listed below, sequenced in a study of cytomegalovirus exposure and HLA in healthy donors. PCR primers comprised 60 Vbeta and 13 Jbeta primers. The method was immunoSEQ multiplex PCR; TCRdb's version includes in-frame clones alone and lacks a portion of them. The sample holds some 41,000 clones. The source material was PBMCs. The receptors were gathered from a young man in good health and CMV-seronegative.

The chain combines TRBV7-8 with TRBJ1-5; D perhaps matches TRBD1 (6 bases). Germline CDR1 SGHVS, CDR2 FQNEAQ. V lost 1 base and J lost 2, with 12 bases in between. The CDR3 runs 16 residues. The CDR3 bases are TGTGCCAGCAGCTTAGTGTCCAGGGGCGGCAATCAGCCCCAGCATTTT. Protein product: CASSLVSRGGNQPQHF.

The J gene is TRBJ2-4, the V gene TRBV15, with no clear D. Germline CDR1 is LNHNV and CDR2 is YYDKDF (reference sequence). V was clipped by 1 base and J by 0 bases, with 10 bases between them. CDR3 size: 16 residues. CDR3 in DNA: TGTGCCACCAGCAGAGGAGGTGGTCTAGCCAAAAACATTCAGTACTTC. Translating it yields CATSRGGGLAKNIQYF.

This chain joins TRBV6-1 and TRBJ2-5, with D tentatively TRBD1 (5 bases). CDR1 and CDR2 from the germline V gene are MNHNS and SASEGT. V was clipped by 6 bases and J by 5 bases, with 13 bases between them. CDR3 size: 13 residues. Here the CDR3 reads CASRETVRETQYF. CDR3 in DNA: TGTGCCAGCAGGGAGACAGTTAGGGAGACCCAGTACTTC.

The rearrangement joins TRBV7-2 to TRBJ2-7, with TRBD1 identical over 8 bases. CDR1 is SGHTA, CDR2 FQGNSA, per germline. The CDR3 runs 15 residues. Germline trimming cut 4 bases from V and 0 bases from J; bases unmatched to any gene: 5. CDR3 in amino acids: CASSSRQGSSYEQYF. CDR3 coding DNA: TGTGCCAGCAGCTCCAGACAGGGGAGCTCCTACGAGCAGTACTTC. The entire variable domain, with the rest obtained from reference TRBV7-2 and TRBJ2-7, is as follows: GAGVSQSPSNKVTEKGKDVELRCDPISGHTALYWYRQSLGQGLEFLIYFQGNSAPDKSGLPSDRFSAERTGGSVSTLTIQRTQQEDSAVYLCASSSRQGSSYEQYFGPGTRLTVT.

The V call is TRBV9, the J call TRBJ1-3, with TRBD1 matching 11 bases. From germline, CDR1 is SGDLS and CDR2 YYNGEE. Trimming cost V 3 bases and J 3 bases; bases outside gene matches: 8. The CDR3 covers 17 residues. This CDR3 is CASSAADRGRGGNTIYF. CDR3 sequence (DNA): TGTGCCAGCAGCGCCGCGGACAGGGGGCGCGGTGGAAACACCATATATTTT.

CDR3: CASSPNPGPGLPQHF. As DNA, the CDR3 is TGTGCCAGCAGCCCAAATCCGGGTCCCGGCCTGCCCCAGCATTTT. The V call is TRBV7-2, the J call TRBJ1-5; unclear D gene. CDR1 is SGHTA and CDR2 is FQGNSA in the germline V gene. V lost 5 bases, J lost 9 bases, and 20 bases lay in between. The CDR3 is made up of 15 amino acids.

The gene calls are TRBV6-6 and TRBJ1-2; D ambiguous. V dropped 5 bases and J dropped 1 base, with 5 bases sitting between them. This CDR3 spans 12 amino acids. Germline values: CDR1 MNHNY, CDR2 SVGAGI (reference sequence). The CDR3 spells CASSLDNYGYTF. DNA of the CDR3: TGTGCCAGCAGTCTAGATAACTATGGCTACACCTTC.

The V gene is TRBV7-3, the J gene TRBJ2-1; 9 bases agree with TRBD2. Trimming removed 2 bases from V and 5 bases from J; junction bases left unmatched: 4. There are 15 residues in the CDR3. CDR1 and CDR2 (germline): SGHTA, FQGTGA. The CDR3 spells CASSLSSGADNEQFF. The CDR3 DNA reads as TGTGCCAGCAGCTTATCTAGCGGGGCTGACAATGAGCAGTTCTTC.

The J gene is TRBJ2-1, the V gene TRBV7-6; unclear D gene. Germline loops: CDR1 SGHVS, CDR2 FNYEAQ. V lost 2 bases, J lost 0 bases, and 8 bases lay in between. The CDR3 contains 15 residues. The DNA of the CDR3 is TGTGCCAGCAGCTTAACAGAGTCCTCCTACAATGAGCAGTTCTTC. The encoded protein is CASSLTESSYNEQFF.

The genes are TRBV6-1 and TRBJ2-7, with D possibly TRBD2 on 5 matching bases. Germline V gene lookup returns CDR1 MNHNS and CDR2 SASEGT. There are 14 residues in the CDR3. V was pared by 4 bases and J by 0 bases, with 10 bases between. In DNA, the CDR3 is TGTGCCAGCAGTGTCTCCCGGGGCTCCTACGAGCAGTACTTC. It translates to CASSVSRGSYEQYF.

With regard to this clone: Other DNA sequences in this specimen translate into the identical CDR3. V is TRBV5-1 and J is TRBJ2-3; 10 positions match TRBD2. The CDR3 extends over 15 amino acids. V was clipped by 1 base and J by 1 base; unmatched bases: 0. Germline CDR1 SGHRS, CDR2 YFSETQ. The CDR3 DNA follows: TGCGCCAGCAGCTTGACTAGCGGGGGCACAGATACGCAGTATTTT. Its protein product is CASSLTSGGTDTQYF.

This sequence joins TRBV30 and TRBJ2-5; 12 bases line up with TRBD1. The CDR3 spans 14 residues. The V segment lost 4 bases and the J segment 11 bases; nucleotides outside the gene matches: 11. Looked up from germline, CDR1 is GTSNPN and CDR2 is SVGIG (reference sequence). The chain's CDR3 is CAWNPGQGAFGQYF. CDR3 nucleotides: TGTGCCTGGAATCCGGGACAGGGGGCGTTTGGGCAGTACTTC.

The CDR3 DNA reads as TGTGCCAGCAGCTTAATTACAGGCCGCTCTGGGGCCAACGTCCTGACTTTC. Protein: CASSLITGRSGANVLTF. This chain links TRBV4-2 with TRBJ2-6, with a tentative D call TRBD1 (5 bases). Germline V gene sequence: CDR1 LGHNA, CDR2 YNFKEQ. V was clipped by 5 bases and J by 0 bases, with 14 bases between them. The CDR3 is 17 residues long.

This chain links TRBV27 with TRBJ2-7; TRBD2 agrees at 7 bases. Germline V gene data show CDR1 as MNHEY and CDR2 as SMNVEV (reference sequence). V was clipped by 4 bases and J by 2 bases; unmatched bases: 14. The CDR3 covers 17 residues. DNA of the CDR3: TGTGCCAGCAGTTACTCGTCGGGGGGACGGGGAGCCTACGAGCAGTACTTC. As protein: CASSYSSGGRGAYEQYF.

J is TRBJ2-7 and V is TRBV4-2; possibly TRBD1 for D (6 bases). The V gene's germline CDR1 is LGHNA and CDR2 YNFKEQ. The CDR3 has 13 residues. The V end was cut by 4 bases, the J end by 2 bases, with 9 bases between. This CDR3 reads CASSPTGTYEQYF. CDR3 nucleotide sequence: TGTGCCAGCAGCCCGACAGGCACCTACGAGCAGTACTTC.